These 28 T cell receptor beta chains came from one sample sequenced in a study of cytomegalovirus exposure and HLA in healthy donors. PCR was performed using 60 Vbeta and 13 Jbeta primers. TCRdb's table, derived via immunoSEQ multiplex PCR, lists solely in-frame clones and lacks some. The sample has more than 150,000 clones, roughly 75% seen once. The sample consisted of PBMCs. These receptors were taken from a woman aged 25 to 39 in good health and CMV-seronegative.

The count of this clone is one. CDR3 loop: CASSPSGGPVLFNEQFF. The CDR3 DNA reads TGTGCCAGCTCCCCTAGCGGGGGCCCGGTCCTCTTCAATGAGCAGTTCTTC. The gene calls are TRBV9 and TRBJ2-1; 10 bases map to TRBD2. V lost 7 bases and J lost 6; bases outside the gene matches: 16. The CDR3 contains 17 residues. Germline V lookup: CDR1 SGDLS, CDR2 YYNGEE.

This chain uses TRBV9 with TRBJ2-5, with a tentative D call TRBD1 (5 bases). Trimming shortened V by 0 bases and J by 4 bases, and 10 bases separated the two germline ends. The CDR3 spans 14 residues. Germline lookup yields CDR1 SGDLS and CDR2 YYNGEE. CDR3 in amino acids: CASSVVWQGETQYF. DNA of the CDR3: TGTGCCAGCAGCGTAGTTTGGCAGGGAGAGACCCAGTACTTC.

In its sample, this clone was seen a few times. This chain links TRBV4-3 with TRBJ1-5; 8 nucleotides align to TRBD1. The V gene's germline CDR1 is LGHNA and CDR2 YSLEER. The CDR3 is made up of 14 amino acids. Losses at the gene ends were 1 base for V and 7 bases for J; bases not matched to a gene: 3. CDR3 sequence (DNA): TGCGCCAGCAGCCAAGCAGGGGGCTGGCAGCCCCAGCATTTT. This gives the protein CASSQAGGWQPQHF.

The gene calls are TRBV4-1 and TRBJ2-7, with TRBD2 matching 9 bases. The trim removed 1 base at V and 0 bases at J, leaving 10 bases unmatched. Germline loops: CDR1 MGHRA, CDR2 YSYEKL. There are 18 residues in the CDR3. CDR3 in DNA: TGCGCCAGCAGCCAAGCCCTTTCCAGCGGGGGGATCTCCTACGAGCAGTACTTC. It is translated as CASSQALSSGGISYEQYF.

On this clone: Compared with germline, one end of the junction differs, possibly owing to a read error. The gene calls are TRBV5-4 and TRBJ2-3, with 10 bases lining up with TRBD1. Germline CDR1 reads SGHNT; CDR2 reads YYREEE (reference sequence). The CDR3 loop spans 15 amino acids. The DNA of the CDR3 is TGTGCCAGCAGCCCACCCGGGACAGGGGATTCTGGAGCCTTATTT. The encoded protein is CASSPPGTGDSGALF.

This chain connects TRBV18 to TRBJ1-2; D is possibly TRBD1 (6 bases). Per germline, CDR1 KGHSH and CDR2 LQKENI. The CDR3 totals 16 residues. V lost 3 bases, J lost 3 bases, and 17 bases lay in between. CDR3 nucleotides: TGTGCCAGCTCACCTCTACCGACAGGTACGGACTATGGCTACACCTTC. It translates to CASSPLPTGTDYGYTF. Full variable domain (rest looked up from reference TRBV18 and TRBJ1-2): NAGVMQNPRHLVRRRGQEARLRCSPMKGHSHVYWYRQLPEEGLKFMVYLQKENIIDESGMPKERFSAEFPKEGPSILRIQQVVRGDSAAYFCASSPLPTGTDYGYTFGSGTRLTVV.

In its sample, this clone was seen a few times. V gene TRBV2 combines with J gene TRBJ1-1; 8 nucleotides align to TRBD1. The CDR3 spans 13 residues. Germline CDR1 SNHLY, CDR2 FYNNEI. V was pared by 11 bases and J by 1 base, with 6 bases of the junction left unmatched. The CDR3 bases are TGTGCCGGTACCGGGACAGGGAACACTGAAGCTTTCTTT. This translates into CAGTGTGNTEAFF.

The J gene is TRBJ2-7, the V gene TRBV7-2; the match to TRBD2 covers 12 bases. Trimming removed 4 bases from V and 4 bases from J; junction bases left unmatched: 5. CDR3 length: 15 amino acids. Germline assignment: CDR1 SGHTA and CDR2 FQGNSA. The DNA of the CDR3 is TGTGCCAGCAGCTCTGGACTAGCGGGGTGGTACGAGCAGTACTTC. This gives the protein CASSSGLAGWYEQYF.

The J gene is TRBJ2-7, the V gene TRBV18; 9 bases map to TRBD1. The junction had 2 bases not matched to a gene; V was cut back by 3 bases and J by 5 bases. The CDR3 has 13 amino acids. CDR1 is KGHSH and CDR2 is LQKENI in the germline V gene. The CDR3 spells CASSPGTGNEQYF. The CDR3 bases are TGTGCCAGCTCACCCGGGACAGGGAACGAGCAGTACTTC.

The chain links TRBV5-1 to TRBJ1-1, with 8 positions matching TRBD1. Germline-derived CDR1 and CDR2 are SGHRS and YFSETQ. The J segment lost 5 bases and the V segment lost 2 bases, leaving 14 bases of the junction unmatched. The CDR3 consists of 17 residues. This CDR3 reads CASSFTGQGVLETEAFF. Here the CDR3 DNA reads TGCGCCAGCAGCTTCACAGGACAGGGAGTGTTGGAAACTGAAGCTTTCTTT.

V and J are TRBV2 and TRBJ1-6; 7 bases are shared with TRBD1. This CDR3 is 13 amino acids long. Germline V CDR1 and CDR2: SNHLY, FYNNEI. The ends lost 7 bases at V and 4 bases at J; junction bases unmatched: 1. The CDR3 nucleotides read TGTGCCAGCAAGGGACAGTATAATTCACCCCTCCACTTT. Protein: CASKGQYNSPLHF. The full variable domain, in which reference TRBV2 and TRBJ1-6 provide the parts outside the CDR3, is EPEVTQTPSHQVTQMGQEVILRCVPISNHLYFYWYRQILGQKVEFLVSFYNNEISEKSEIFDDQFSVERPDGSNFTLKIRSTKLEDSAMYFCASKGQYNSPLHFGNGTRLTVT.

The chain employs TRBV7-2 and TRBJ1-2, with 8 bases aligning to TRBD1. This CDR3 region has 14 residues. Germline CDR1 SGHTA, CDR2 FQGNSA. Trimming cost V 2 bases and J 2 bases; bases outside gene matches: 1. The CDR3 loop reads CASSLQGANYGYTF. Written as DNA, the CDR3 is TGTGCCAGCAGCTTACAGGGGGCGAACTATGGCTACACCTTC.

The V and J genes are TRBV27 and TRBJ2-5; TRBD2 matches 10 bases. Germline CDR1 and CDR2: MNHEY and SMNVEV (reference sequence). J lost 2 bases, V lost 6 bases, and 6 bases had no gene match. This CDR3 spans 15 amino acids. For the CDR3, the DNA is TGTGCCAGCAGCCCCGGACTAGCGGTACAAGAGACCCAGTACTTC. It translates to CASSPGLAVQETQYF.

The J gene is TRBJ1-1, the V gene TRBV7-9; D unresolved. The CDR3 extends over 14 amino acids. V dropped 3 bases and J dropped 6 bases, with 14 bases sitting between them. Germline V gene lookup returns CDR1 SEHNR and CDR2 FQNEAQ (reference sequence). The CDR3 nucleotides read TGTGCCAGCAGCTTTGCTCTGGGCTCGGCTGAAGCTTTCTTT. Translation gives CASSFALGSAEAFF.

The CDR3 loop reads CASSQEVGGPYEQYF. The CDR3 DNA is TGCGCCAGCAGCCAAGAAGTCGGGGGACCCTACGAGCAGTACTTC. The chain employs TRBV4-1 and TRBJ2-7; possibly TRBD2 for D (6 bases). This CDR3 is 15 amino acids long. Trimming cost V 0 bases and J 2 bases, with 11 bases left between them. Germline V gene sequence: CDR1 MGHRA, CDR2 YSYEKL.

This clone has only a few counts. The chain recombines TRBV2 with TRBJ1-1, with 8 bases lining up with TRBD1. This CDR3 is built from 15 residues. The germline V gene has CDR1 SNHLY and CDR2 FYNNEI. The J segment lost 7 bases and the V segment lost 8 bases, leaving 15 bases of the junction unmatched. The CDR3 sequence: CASREMDRATGEAFF. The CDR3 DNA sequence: TGTGCCAGCCGAGAAATGGACAGGGCCACCGGTGAAGCTTTCTTT.

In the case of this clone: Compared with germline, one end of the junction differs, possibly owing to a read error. The CDR3 reads CSARVVAGTHF. Here the CDR3 DNA reads TGCAGTGCTAGAGTCGTAGCGGGGACGCACTTC. The V gene is TRBV20-1, the J gene TRBJ2-5, with TRBD2 matching 8 bases. The CDR3 covers 11 residues. CDR1 is DFQATT, CDR2 SNEGSKA, per germline (reference sequence).

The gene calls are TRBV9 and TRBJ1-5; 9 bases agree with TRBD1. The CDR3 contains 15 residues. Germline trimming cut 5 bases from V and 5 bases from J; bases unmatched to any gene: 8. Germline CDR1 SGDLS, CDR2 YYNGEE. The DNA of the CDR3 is TGTGCCAGCAGTCTGGACGGACAGGGGTATCAGCCCCAGCATTTT. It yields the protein CASSLDGQGYQPQHF.

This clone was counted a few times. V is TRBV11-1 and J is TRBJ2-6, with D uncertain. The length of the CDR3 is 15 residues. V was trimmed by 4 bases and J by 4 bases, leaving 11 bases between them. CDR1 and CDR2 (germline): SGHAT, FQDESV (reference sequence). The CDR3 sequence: CASSYLTRGANVLTF. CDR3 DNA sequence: TGTGCCAGCAGCTATCTTACGAGGGGGGCCAACGTCCTGACTTTC.

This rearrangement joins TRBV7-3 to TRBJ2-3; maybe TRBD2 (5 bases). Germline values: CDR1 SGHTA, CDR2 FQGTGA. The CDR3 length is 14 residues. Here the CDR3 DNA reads TGTGCGACGAGGGCGTATCCTAGCACAGATACGCAGTATTTT. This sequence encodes CATRAYPSTDTQYF. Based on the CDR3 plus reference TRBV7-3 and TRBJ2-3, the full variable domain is GAGVSQTPSNKVTEKGKYVELRCDPISGHTALYWYRQSLGQGPEFLIYFQGTGAADDSGLPNDRFFAVRPEGSVSTLKIQRTERGDSAVYLCATRAYPSTDTQYFGPGTRLTVL.

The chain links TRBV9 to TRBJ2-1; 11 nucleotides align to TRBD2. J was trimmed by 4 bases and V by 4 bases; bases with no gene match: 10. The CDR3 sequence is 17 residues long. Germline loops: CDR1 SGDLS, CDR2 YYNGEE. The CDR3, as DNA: TGTGCCAGCAGCCCCCGGGGTAGCGGGGGGGTTTACAATGAGCAGTTCTTC. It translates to CASSPRGSGGVYNEQFF.

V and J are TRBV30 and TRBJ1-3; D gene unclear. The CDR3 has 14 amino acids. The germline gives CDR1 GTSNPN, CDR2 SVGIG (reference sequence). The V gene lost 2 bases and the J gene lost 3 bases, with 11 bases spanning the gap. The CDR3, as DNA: TGTGCCTGGAGTCCGGGTTTTGGTGGAAACACCATATATTTT. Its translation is CAWSPGFGGNTIYF.

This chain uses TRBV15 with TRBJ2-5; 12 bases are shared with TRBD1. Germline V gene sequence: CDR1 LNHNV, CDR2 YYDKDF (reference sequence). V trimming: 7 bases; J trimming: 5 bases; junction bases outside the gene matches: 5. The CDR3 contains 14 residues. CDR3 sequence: CATMRDRGRETQYF. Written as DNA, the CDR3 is TGTGCCACCATGAGGGACAGGGGGCGGGAGACCCAGTACTTC.

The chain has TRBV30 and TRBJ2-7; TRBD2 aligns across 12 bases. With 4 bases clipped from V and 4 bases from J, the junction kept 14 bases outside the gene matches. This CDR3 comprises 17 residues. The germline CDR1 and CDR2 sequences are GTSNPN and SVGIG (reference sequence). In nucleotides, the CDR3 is TGTGCCTGGAATGGATTTACTCGGACTAGCGGGGAATACGAGCAGTACTTC. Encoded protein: CAWNGFTRTSGEYEQYF.

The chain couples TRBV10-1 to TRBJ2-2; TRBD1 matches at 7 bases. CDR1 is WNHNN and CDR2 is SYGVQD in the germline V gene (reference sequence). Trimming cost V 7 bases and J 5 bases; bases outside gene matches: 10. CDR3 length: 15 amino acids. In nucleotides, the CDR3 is TGCGCCAGCATACCCCCGGGACAGATTACCGGGGAGCTGTTTTTT. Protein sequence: CASIPPGQITGELFF.

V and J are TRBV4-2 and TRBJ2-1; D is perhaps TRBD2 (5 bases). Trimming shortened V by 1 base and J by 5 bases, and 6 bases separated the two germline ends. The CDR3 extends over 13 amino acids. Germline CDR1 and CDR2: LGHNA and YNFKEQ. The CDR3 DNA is TGTGCCAGCAGCCAAGCGGGGAACAATGAGCAGTTCTTC. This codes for CASSQAGNNEQFF.

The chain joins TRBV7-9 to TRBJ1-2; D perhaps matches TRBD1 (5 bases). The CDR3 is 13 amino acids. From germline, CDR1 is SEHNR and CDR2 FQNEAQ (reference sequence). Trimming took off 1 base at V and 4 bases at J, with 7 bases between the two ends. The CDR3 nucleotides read TGTGCCAGCAGCTTAGACAGGTCCTATGGCTACACCTTC. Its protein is CASSLDRSYGYTF. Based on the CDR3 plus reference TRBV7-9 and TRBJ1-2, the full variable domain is DTGVSQNPRHKITKRGQNVTFRCDPISEHNRLYWYRQTLGQGPEFLTYFQNEAQLEKSRLLSDRFSAERPKGSFSTLEIQRTEQGDSAMYLCASSLDRSYGYTFGSGTRLTVV.

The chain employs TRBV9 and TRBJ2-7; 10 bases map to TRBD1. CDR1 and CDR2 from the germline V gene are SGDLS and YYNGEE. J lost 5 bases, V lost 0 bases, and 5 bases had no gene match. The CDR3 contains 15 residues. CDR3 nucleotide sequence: TGTGCCAGCAGCGTAGGGACAGGGGGGATCAACGAGCAGTACTTC. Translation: CASSVGTGGINEQYF.